Each of the 13 T cell receptor beta chains below was sequenced from the same sample in a study of identical twins. TCRdb re-called the 5' RACE reads with MiXCR, one entry per CDR3 protein. The sample has approximately 680,000 distinct CDR3 sequences, roughly 7.2% seen once. These same data were also listed under a study on yellow fever vaccine responses in identical twins.

Source material: PBMCs. These receptor sequences come from a woman in her late teens or twenties in good health.

This clonotype was recorded at least ten times. This sequence joins TRBV20-1 and TRBJ1-2, with D possibly TRBD1 on 5 matching bases. CDR3 size: 14 residues. Germline CDR1 is DFQATT and CDR2 is SNEGSKA (reference sequence). V was clipped by 3 bases and J by 7 bases, with 18 bases between them. CDR3 amino acids: CSASPQRGLGGYTF. As DNA, the CDR3 is TGCAGTGCTAGTCCGCAACGGGGGTTGGGTGGCTACACCTTC.

The table lists this clonotype with many counts. The rearrangement uses TRBV6-1 and TRBJ1-1; D is unclear. Germline assignment: CDR1 MNHNS and CDR2 SASEGT. The CDR3 runs 14 residues. V lost 6 bases to trimming and J lost 3 bases, with 14 bases between them. CDR3 region: CASSEVGMYTEAFF. The CDR3 region has the DNA TGTGCCAGCAGCGAGGTGGGGATGTACACTGAAGCTTTCTTT.

This clonotype was seen a few times. The chain recombines TRBV5-1 with TRBJ1-2, with 10 bases identical to TRBD1. V was clipped by 4 bases and J by 5 bases; unmatched bases: 11. Germline CDR1 reads SGHRS; CDR2 reads YFSETQ. This CDR3 has 16 amino acids. The CDR3 DNA reads as TGCGCCAGCAGCCGACTTGGACAGGGGGGTATTTATGGCTACACCTTC. Its translation: CASSRLGQGGIYGYTF.

Ten or more counts support this clonotype. The V and J genes are TRBV12-3 or TRBV12-4 and TRBJ2-3; 7 bases are a match to TRBD1. Trimming removed 5 bases from V and 0 bases from J; junction bases left unmatched: 5. The CDR3 runs to 15 residues. The CDR3 region is CASSPGDSSTDTQYF. Here the CDR3 DNA reads TGTGCCAGCAGTCCCGGGGACAGCAGCACAGATACGCAGTATTTT.

This clonotype was seen once. A read error may produce the germline difference seen at one junction end. In DNA, the CDR3 is TGCAGCGCTAGAGTGGGGAGTTCGCCGGCGGGGGAGACCCAGTACTTC. Translation: CSARVGSSPAGETQYF. The genes are TRBV20-1 and TRBJ2-5, with a possible D match to TRBD2 (6 bases). CDR3 length: 16 residues. CDR1 and CDR2 from the germline V gene are DFQATT and SNEGSKA (reference sequence).

The chain combines TRBV20-1 with TRBJ2-1; TRBD2 matches at 7 bases. The CDR3 covers 18 residues. CDR1 and CDR2 from the germline V gene are DFQATT and SNEGSKA (reference sequence). V lost 6 bases to trimming and J lost 5 bases; unmatched junction nucleotides: 22. CDR3 region: CSAQKSLLGPAGNNEQFF. CDR3 nucleotide sequence: TGCAGTGCACAGAAGAGTCTCCTCGGCCCAGCGGGGAACAATGAGCAGTTCTTC.

Written as DNA, the CDR3 is TGCAGCGTTGGCGAGACAGGGGGAACTGAAGCTTTCTTT. Its protein is CSVGETGGTEAFF. The gene calls are TRBV29-1 and TRBJ1-1; the match to TRBD1 covers 9 bases. Germline V lookup: CDR1 SQVTM, CDR2 ANQGSEA. The CDR3 extends over 13 amino acids. With V trimmed by 4 bases and J by 5 bases, 5 bases remained unmatched. Complete variable domain (other parts from reference TRBV29-1 and TRBJ1-1): SAVISQKPSRDICQRGTSLTIQCQVDSQVTMMFWYRQQPGQSLTLIATANQGSEATYESGFVIDKFPISRPNLTFSTLTVSNMSPEDSSIYLCSVGETGGTEAFFGQGTRLTVV.

This clonotype showed up many times. This chain links TRBV20-1 with TRBJ2-7, with TRBD1 as a possible D gene (5 bases). The CDR3 contains 12 residues. The V and J ends lost 4 bases and 9 bases respectively, with 16 bases between them. CDR1 is DFQATT and CDR2 is SNEGSKA in the germline V gene (reference sequence). The CDR3 DNA sequence: TGCAGTGCTATAAAAACAGGTGTAGGGCAGTACTTC. This gives the protein CSAIKTGVGQYF.

The genes are TRBV21-1 and TRBJ2-7; the DNA was not used to check the table's D call, TRBD2. TRBV21-1 is a pseudogene locus. The CDR3 has 15 residues. As DNA, the CDR3 is TGTGCCAGCAGCCCCCAGGAGGAGCCGGGCTACGAGCAGTACGTC. This gives the protein CASSPQEEPGYEQYV.

This clonotype was picked up many times. This rearrangement joins TRBV7-4 to TRBJ2-3, with 11 bases aligning to TRBD2. The CDR3 loop spans 16 amino acids. The V and J ends lost 4 bases and 1 base, in that order; junction bases with no gene match: 4. CDR1 and CDR2 (germline): SGHVT, SQSDAQ. The CDR3 loop is CASSWGLAAGTDTQYF. The CDR3 DNA is TGTGCCAGCAGCTGGGGACTAGCGGCCGGCACAGATACGCAGTATTTT.

The rearrangement joins TRBV6-1 to TRBJ2-2; possible D gene TRBD1, 7 bases. Germline V gives CDR1 MNHNS, CDR2 SASEGT. V dropped 2 bases and J dropped 9 bases, with 16 bases sitting between them. The CDR3 consists of 15 residues. Here the CDR3 reads CASSEFQGGIRELFF. CDR3 DNA: TGTGCCAGCAGTGAATTTCAGGGGGGCATCCGGGAGCTGTTTTTT.

In this sample, this clonotype turned up once. The chain employs TRBV29-1 and TRBJ2-5, with 14 nucleotides matching TRBD2. The J segment lost 7 bases and the V segment lost 3 bases, leaving 4 bases of the junction unmatched. CDR1 SQVTM and CDR2 ANQGSEA come from the germline V gene. There are 14 residues in the CDR3. The DNA for the CDR3 is TGCAGCGTTGACCTCGGGACTAGCGGGGGGACCCAGTACTTC. Encoded protein: CSVDLGTSGGTQYF.

This clonotype was seen more than once but under ten times. The genes are TRBV25-1 and TRBJ2-3; D gene ambiguous. Trimming pared 4 bases from V and 1 base from J, leaving 12 bases between. The V gene's germline CDR1 is MGHDK and CDR2 SYGVNS. This CDR3 has 15 residues. The CDR3 DNA is TGTGCCAGCAGTGCAGCAAGGACGCGCACAGATACGCAGTATTTT. As protein: CASSAARTRTDTQYF.